This TCR beta chain was sequenced in a study of T cell responses to AZD1222 COVID-19 vaccine. Study-wide results and caveats: Females outnumbered males among donors, who were mostly white British; clonal diversity was possibly underestimated. The peak T cell response came first, and repertoires were sampled only after it. Reportedly, close to half of spike-specific TCRs are directed against unmutated variant regions. Baseline antibody screening turned up just a handful of seropositive AZD1222 recipients.

On this clone: The antigen remains unidentified.

Method: immunoSEQ multiplex PCR; TCRdb's copy keeps in-frame clones and lacks some. This repertoire shows around 180,000 clones, about 92% found once; its top ten account for 8.5% to 12%. CDR3 size: 13 residues. Germline CDR1 and CDR2: MNHEY and SVGAGI. The ends were cut back, 4 bases at V and 2 bases at J, with 7 bases in the middle. The V call is TRBV6-5, the J call TRBJ2-3; D is uncertain. Sequencing used peripheral blood, obtained on day 0 of AZD1222 vaccination. The origin of this receptor is an adult in good health. The CDR3 here is CASSSGYTDTQYF. CDR3 in DNA: TGTGCCAGCAGTTCCGGTTACACAGATACGCAGTATTTT.